The 17 T cell receptor beta chains listed next were all sequenced from one sample in a study of technical replicates of blood from several donors. TCRdb keeps only in-frame clones here, not all; method: immunoSEQ multiplex PCR. The sample records about 72,000 clones, about nine tenths being singletons. The sample taken for sequencing was T cells isolated from PBMCs. Source of these receptors: a human donor in good health.

The V call is TRBV11-3, the J call TRBJ1-1; TRBD1 aligns across 7 bases. The V gene end was trimmed by 4 bases and the J gene end by 0 bases; junction bases not matched to a gene: 2. The CDR3 is made up of 14 amino acids. The germline V gene encodes CDR1 SGHNT and CDR2 YENEEA. In DNA, the CDR3 is TGTGCCAGCAGCTACACAGGGGTGAACACTGAAGCTTTCTTT. This sequence encodes CASSYTGVNTEAFF.

The chain joins TRBV7-8 to TRBJ2-7; weak D call: TRBD2 (5 bases). Germline V gene data show CDR1 as SGHVS and CDR2 as FQNEAQ. V was trimmed by 5 bases and J by 3 bases, leaving 17 bases between them. The CDR3 is 15 residues long. The CDR3 region has the DNA TGTGCCAGCAGCCCACGTGACTATCAAGACTACGAGCAGTACTTC. Translation: CASSPRDYQDYEQYF.

The rearrangement joins TRBV9 to TRBJ2-2; no clear D. Trimming cost V 4 bases and J 0 bases, with 7 bases left between them. CDR1 is SGDLS, CDR2 YYNGEE, per germline. The length of the CDR3 is 14 residues. The CDR3 is CASSKTANTGELFF. Here the CDR3 DNA reads TGTGCCAGCAGCAAGACTGCGAACACCGGGGAGCTGTTTTTT.

The chain recombines TRBV10-2 with TRBJ1-5; D remains ambiguous. From germline, CDR1 is WSHSY and CDR2 SAAADI. CDR3 length equals 13 residues. The CDR3 reads CSSRGLSNQPQHF. CDR3 sequence (DNA): TGCTCTAGTCGAGGGCTTAGCAATCAGCCCCAGCATTTT.

This chain joins TRBV7-9 and TRBJ2-1, with 13 bases aligning to TRBD2. This CDR3 comprises 14 residues. The junction had 6 bases not matched to a gene; V was cut back by 8 bases and J by 8 bases. Per germline, CDR1 SEHNR and CDR2 FQNEAQ (reference sequence). CDR3 coding DNA: TGTGCCAGCGAAGGGACTAGCGGGAACGATGAGCAGTTCTTC. Translation: CASEGTSGNDEQFF. Supplemented by reference TRBV7-9 and TRBJ2-1, the full variable domain reads DTGVSQNPRHKITKRGQNVTFRCDPISEHNRLYWYRQTLGQGPEFLTYFQNEAQLEKSRLLSDRFSAERPKGSFSTLEIQRTEQGDSAMYLCASEGTSGNDEQFFGPGTRLTVL.

The CDR3 DNA reads TGTGCCAGTAGTCCAGGACTCAGGGGCTACACCTTC. Translation gives CASSPGLRGYTF. The rearrangement links TRBV19 to TRBJ1-2; D gene ambiguous. Looked up from germline, CDR1 is LNHDA and CDR2 is SQIVND (reference sequence). Trimming took off 5 bases at V and 8 bases at J, with 12 bases between the two ends. This CDR3 is built from 12 residues.

V and J are TRBV13 and TRBJ2-2; 11 bases agree with TRBD2. Germline V CDR1 and CDR2: PRHDT, FYEKMQ (reference sequence). Trimming cost V 4 bases and J 3 bases; bases outside gene matches: 4. CDR3 length: 16 amino acids. CDR3 region: CASSSGTSGHTGELFF. Written as DNA, the CDR3 is TGTGCCAGCAGCTCCGGGACTAGCGGCCACACCGGGGAGCTGTTTTTT.

The rearrangement links TRBV7-9 to TRBJ2-5, with D possibly matching TRBD2 (6 bases). Germline V CDR1 and CDR2: SEHNR, FQNEAQ (reference sequence). This CDR3 comprises 18 residues. V was shortened by 4 bases and J by 9 bases, with 30 bases between the two germline ends. In nucleotides, the CDR3 is TGTGCCAGCAGCTCATACACCCCTAGAGCGGTCCGATCGGGGGCCCAGTACTTC. Amino acid sequence: CASSSYTPRAVRSGAQYF.

CDR3 loop: CASSQGPSAEVYNEQFF. The CDR3 DNA sequence: TGCGCCAGCAGCCAAGGCCCTTCTGCTGAGGTCTACAATGAGCAGTTCTTC. The chain has TRBV4-1 and TRBJ2-1; D gene ambiguous. V was cut by 1 base and J by 3 bases, with 16 bases left in between. The CDR3 consists of 17 residues. From germline, CDR1 is MGHRA and CDR2 YSYEKL.

V is TRBV19 and J is TRBJ1-2, with no clear D. CDR3 length: 12 amino acids. CDR1 LNHDA and CDR2 SQIVND come from the germline V gene (reference sequence). V lost 3 bases and J lost 2, with 4 bases in between. The CDR3 DNA sequence: TGTGCCAGTAGTATGACAAACTATGGCTACACCTTC. Its protein product is CASSMTNYGYTF.

The V and J genes are TRBV9 and TRBJ2-7, with D perhaps TRBD2 (6 bases). Trimming took off 4 bases at V and 2 bases at J, with 19 bases between the two ends. This CDR3 has 16 amino acids. Germline V CDR1 and CDR2: SGDLS, YYNGEE. The CDR3 region is CASSPPGGKGAYEQYF. CDR3 sequence (DNA): TGTGCCAGCAGCCCCCCTGGGGGGAAGGGAGCCTACGAGCAGTACTTC.

V usage is TRBV5-1 and J usage is TRBJ2-7; 8 bases are shared with TRBD1. Losses at the gene ends were 0 bases for V and 5 bases for J; bases not matched to a gene: 7. This CDR3 spans 15 amino acids. Germline V lookup: CDR1 SGHRS, CDR2 YFSETQ. The CDR3 is CASSLEGQGSHEQYF. The CDR3 nucleotides read TGCGCCAGCAGCTTGGAAGGACAGGGTAGCCACGAGCAGTACTTC.

The rearrangement uses TRBV28 and TRBJ2-7, with TRBD2 matching 12 bases. Trimming at V came to 6 bases and at J to 2 bases, leaving 14 bases not matched to a gene. This CDR3 has 18 amino acids. Looked up from germline, CDR1 is MDHEN and CDR2 is SYDVKM. CDR3 region: CASSRQLAGGIRAYEQYF. DNA of the CDR3: TGTGCCAGCAGCCGTCAACTAGCGGGAGGTATTCGGGCCTACGAGCAGTACTTC.

The chain joins TRBV9 to TRBJ2-1, with 9 bases matching TRBD1. V lost 2 bases, J lost 2 bases, and 2 bases stayed unmatched. Germline assignment: CDR1 SGDLS and CDR2 YYNGEE. The CDR3 runs to 15 residues. The CDR3 loop is CASSVGDRAYNEQFF. The CDR3 bases are TGTGCCAGCAGCGTGGGGGACAGGGCCTACAATGAGCAGTTCTTC.

The genes are TRBV7-2 and TRBJ2-1, with D maybe TRBD2 (5 bases). The CDR3 runs to 15 residues. Germline CDR1 SGHTA, CDR2 FQGNSA. V was pared by 0 bases and J by 2 bases, with 8 bases between. CDR3 DNA sequence: TGTGCCAGCAGCTTAGCTCTCGGGACCTACAATGAGCAGTTCTTC. The encoded protein is CASSLALGTYNEQFF.

This clone appeared a few times. V usage is TRBV4-1 and J usage is TRBJ1-4, with TRBD1 as a possible D gene (5 bases). The V and J ends lost 0 bases and 7 bases respectively, with 12 bases between them. The CDR3 loop spans 15 amino acids. Germline CDR1 MGHRA, CDR2 YSYEKL. The CDR3 loop is CASSQEGHFVEKLFF. The CDR3 DNA sequence: TGCGCCAGCAGCCAAGAAGGACATTTTGTTGAAAAACTGTTTTTT.

The V and J genes are TRBV6-5 and TRBJ2-1; TRBD1 might be the D (5 bases). V was cut by 2 bases and J by 4 bases, with 6 bases left in between. Germline lookup yields CDR1 MNHEY and CDR2 SVGAGI. CDR3 length equals 13 residues. The CDR3: CASSYQGYNEQFF. Written as DNA, the CDR3 is TGTGCCAGCAGTTACCAGGGTTACAATGAGCAGTTCTTC.